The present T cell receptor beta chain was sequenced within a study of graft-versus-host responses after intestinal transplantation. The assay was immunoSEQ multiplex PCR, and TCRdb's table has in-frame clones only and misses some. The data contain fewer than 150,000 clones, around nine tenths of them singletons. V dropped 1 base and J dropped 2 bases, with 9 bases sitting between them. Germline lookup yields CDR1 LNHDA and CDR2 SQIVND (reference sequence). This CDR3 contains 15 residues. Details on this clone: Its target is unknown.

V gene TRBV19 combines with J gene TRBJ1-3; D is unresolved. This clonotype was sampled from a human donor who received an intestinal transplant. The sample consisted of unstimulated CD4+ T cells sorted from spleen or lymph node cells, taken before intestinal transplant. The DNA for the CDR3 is TGTGCCAGTAGTATAGTGGCAGCAGCTGGAAACACCATATATTTT. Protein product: CASSIVAAAGNTIYF.